The 5 T cell receptor beta chains listed next were all sequenced from one sample in a study of PD-L1 blockade in urothelial cancer. The repertoire was sequenced with immunoSEQ multiplex PCR; TCRdb's copy has only in-frame clones and lacks some. Of roughly 56,000 clones listed, around 84% are singletons. Time point defined: pretreatment peripheral blood. The specimen comprised PBMCs, sampled around atezolizumab (anti-PD-L1) treatment. Receptors were obtained from a man between 60 and 75 years old with urothelial cancer.

This chain links TRBV5-4 with TRBJ1-1, with D uncertain. V gave up 3 bases and J gave up 1 base, with 10 bases separating them. The CDR3 spans 14 residues. Germline V gene sequence: CDR1 SGHNT, CDR2 YYREEE (reference sequence). Written as DNA, the CDR3 is TGTGCCAGCAGCTACAGTAACTGGAACACTGAAGCTTTCTTT. Its translation: CASSYSNWNTEAFF.

This clone has more than one count but fewer than ten. The V and J genes are TRBV5-4 and TRBJ1-5; D not certain. Germline loops: CDR1 SGHNT, CDR2 YYREEE (reference sequence). The length of the CDR3 is 14 residues. Trimming removed 5 bases at V and 0 bases at J, with 9 bases between. DNA for the CDR3: TGTGCCAGCAGGAGCAGGTATAGCAATCAGCCCCAGCATTTT. It codes for CASRSRYSNQPQHF.

V usage is TRBV18 and J usage is TRBJ2-3; 7 bases are a match to TRBD2. J was trimmed by 8 bases and V by 6 bases; bases with no gene match: 14. Germline assignment: CDR1 KGHSH and CDR2 LQKENI. CDR3 length equals 15 residues. The CDR3 nucleotides are TGTGCCAGCTCCCCCCCCCGGACTAGTGAGGGTACGCAGTATTTT. This gives the protein CASSPPRTSEGTQYF.

CDR3 DNA: TGCGCCAGCCGGGCGAGCGGCGATAGGGAGCAGTACTTC. Translated, it gives CASRASGDREQYF. The rearrangement links TRBV5-1 to TRBJ2-7; perhaps TRBD2 as D (5 bases). Germline loops: CDR1 SGHRS, CDR2 YFSETQ. Deletions cut 7 bases from V and 7 bases from J, with 18 bases between. The CDR3 spans 13 residues.

This clone was found once. The V gene is TRBV7-8, the J gene TRBJ2-2; possibly TRBD1 for D (6 bases). Germline V CDR1 and CDR2: SGHVS, FQNEAQ. The CDR3 has 17 amino acids. V lost 1 base and J 3 bases, leaving 15 bases between the germline ends. The CDR3 DNA is TGTGCCAGCAGCTTAGTAGTGGGGGCGCCGGACACCGGGGAGCTGTTTTTT. It codes for CASSLVVGAPDTGELFF.